The 32 T cell receptor beta chains below come from one sample, sequenced in a study of CD8+ T cells in alopecia areata. The authors extracted RNA and reverse transcribed it into cDNA as the sequencing template. TCRdb's table, derived via immunoSEQ multiplex PCR, lists solely in-frame clones and lacks some. The table shows around 70,000 clones, with 29% occurring only once. Specified treatment: oral pan-JAK inhibitor, 5-10 mg twice daily. Here the sequenced sample was CD8+ T cells sorted from blood, taken at week 4, from a patient treated with tofacitinib. The receptors derive from a human donor with alopecia areata.

The J gene is TRBJ1-2, the V gene TRBV2, with D hard to call. Germline CDR1 reads SNHLY; CDR2 reads FYNNEI. V dropped 4 bases and J dropped 10 bases, with 7 bases sitting between them. The CDR3 is 10 residues long. This CDR3 is CASSGGLYTF. CDR3 sequence (DNA): TGTGCCAGCAGTGGTGGCCTCTACACCTTC. The full variable domain, in which reference TRBV2 and TRBJ1-2 provide the parts outside the CDR3, is EPEVTQTPSHQVTQMGQEVILRCVPISNHLYFYWYRQILGQKVEFLVSFYNNEISEKSEIFDDQFSVERPDGSNFTLKIRSTKLEDSAMYFCASSGGLYTFGSGTRLTVV.

This clone was observed a few times. This chain joins TRBV29-1 and TRBJ2-5; D unclear. The germline V gene has CDR1 SQVTM and CDR2 ANQGSEA. Trimming took off 7 bases at V and 2 bases at J, with 17 bases between the two ends. The CDR3 spans 14 residues. In DNA form, the CDR3 reads TGCAGCGCCCTCGGCAGCGAACGACAAGAGACCCAGTACTTC. Translated, it gives CSALGSERQETQYF.

The genes are TRBV30 and TRBJ2-5; D unclear. The CDR3 has 12 amino acids. V dropped 5 bases and J dropped 5 bases, with 12 bases sitting between them. Germline V gene lookup returns CDR1 GTSNPN and CDR2 SVGIG (reference sequence). The CDR3 sequence: CAWQEYRETQYF. CDR3 DNA: TGTGCCTGGCAAGAGTATCGGGAGACCCAGTACTTC.

The J gene is TRBJ2-7, the V gene TRBV9; D not resolved. V was pared by 1 base and J by 3 bases, with 14 bases between. Germline-derived CDR1 and CDR2 are SGDLS and YYNGEE. This CDR3 is 15 amino acids long. The CDR3 bases are TGTGCCAGCAGCGTATATCAAGGGCCAAACTACGAGCAGTACTTC. Amino acids: CASSVYQGPNYEQYF.

The rearrangement links TRBV29-1 to TRBJ2-5; 7 nucleotides line up with TRBD1. Trimming at V came to 6 bases and at J to 2 bases, leaving 6 bases not matched to a gene. This CDR3 contains 13 residues. The V gene's germline CDR1 is SQVTM and CDR2 ANQGSEA. This CDR3 reads CSVPSGQQETQYF. Written as DNA, the CDR3 is TGCAGCGTACCTTCGGGACAGCAAGAGACCCAGTACTTC.

The chain employs TRBV5-6 and TRBJ2-2; 9 nucleotides line up with TRBD1. Germline assignment: CDR1 SGHDT and CDR2 YYEEEE. With 4 bases clipped from V and 5 bases from J, the junction kept 12 bases outside the gene matches. The CDR3 is 17 residues long. The CDR3 DNA is TGTGCCAGCAGCCCGGGACAGGGCATTCGGGGGACCGGGGAGCTGTTTTTT. It is translated as CASSPGQGIRGTGELFF.

About this clone: The same CDR3 is also encoded by other DNA sequences in this sample. This chain links TRBV30 with TRBJ2-2; D is unresolved. Germline CDR1 is GTSNPN and CDR2 is SVGIG (reference sequence). The CDR3 runs to 12 residues. V lost 1 base to trimming and J lost 2 bases, with 2 bases between them. The CDR3 reads CAWSDNTGELFF. As DNA, the CDR3 is TGTGCCTGGAGTGATAACACCGGGGAGCTGTTTTTT.

This sequence joins TRBV7-2 and TRBJ2-3; a weak D match, TRBD2 (5 bases). Germline CDR1 is SGHTA and CDR2 is FQGNSA. The V gene lost 2 bases and the J gene lost 6 bases, with 15 bases spanning the gap. The CDR3 contains 15 residues. CDR3 sequence: CASSLSASSGDTQYF. The CDR3 DNA reads as TGTGCCAGCAGCTTATCTGCTAGCTCAGGCGATACGCAGTATTTT.

The gene calls are TRBV4-1 and TRBJ1-1, with a tentative D call TRBD1 (6 bases). Germline V gene data show CDR1 as MGHRA and CDR2 as YSYEKL. CDR3 size: 13 residues. Trimming removed 8 bases from V and 4 bases from J, with 14 bases in between. The DNA for the CDR3 is TGCGCCAGCCGAACGGGGGCAGGCACTGAAGCTTTCTTT. Its translation is CASRTGAGTEAFF.

The chain carries TRBV2 and TRBJ1-5; 11 bases map to TRBD1. Germline V gene sequence: CDR1 SNHLY, CDR2 FYNNEI. The CDR3 spans 15 residues. The V gene end was trimmed by 5 bases and the J gene end by 2 bases; junction bases not matched to a gene: 2. CDR3 bases: TGTGCCAGCAGTACGGGACAGGGGGGCAATCAGCCCCAGCATTTT. Its protein product is CASSTGQGGNQPQHF. Full variable domain (missing parts from reference TRBV2 and TRBJ1-5): EPEVTQTPSHQVTQMGQEVILRCVPISNHLYFYWYRQILGQKVEFLVSFYNNEISEKSEIFDDQFSVERPDGSNFTLKIRSTKLEDSAMYFCASSTGQGGNQPQHFGDGTRLSIL.

The CDR3 coding sequence is TGTGCCAGCAGTTTACGGGGATCCTACAATGAGCAGTTCTTC. Encoded protein: CASSLRGSYNEQFF. V and J are TRBV27 and TRBJ2-1; D is possibly TRBD2 (5 bases). The CDR3 extends over 14 amino acids. V gave up 2 bases and J gave up 1 base, with 6 bases separating them. Germline-derived CDR1 and CDR2 are MNHEY and SMNVEV (reference sequence).

This clone was recorded a few times. This chain uses TRBV7-2 with TRBJ2-5; possible D gene TRBD2, 5 bases. There are 14 residues in the CDR3. The ends were cut back, 5 bases at V and 1 base at J, with 11 bases in the middle. The germline CDR1 and CDR2 sequences are SGHTA and FQGNSA. CDR3 sequence: CASSDTGSQETQYF. CDR3 bases: TGTGCCAGCAGCGATACGGGAAGCCAAGAGACCCAGTACTTC.

The rearrangement links TRBV29-1 to TRBJ2-7, with D perhaps matching TRBD1 (5 bases). V was clipped by 2 bases and J by 3 bases, with 11 bases between them. The CDR3 consists of 13 residues. CDR1 is SQVTM and CDR2 is ANQGSEA in the germline V gene. CDR3 nucleotide sequence: TGCAGCGTTGAACTTGGGGCTGACTACGAGCAGTACTTC. This translates into CSVELGADYEQYF.

The CDR3 protein is CSARTGTSGRYNTGELFF. In nucleotides, the CDR3 is TGCAGCGCCAGGACCGGGACTAGCGGGAGATACAACACCGGGGAGCTGTTTTTT. The chain combines TRBV29-1 with TRBJ2-2, with 14 bases identical to TRBD2. The V gene end was trimmed by 7 bases and the J gene end by 2 bases; junction bases not matched to a gene: 12. Germline CDR1 is SQVTM and CDR2 is ANQGSEA. The CDR3 extends over 18 amino acids.

V gene TRBV11-2 combines with J gene TRBJ2-7, with 8 bases lining up with TRBD1. V trimming: 5 bases; J trimming: 2 bases; junction bases outside the gene matches: 8. Germline assignment: CDR1 SGHAT and CDR2 FQNNGV. The CDR3 extends over 15 amino acids. CDR3 DNA: TGTGCCAGCAGCCACTCCCGGGGACAGGCCTACGAGCAGTACTTC. It translates to CASSHSRGQAYEQYF.

V usage is TRBV19 and J usage is TRBJ2-4; D not certain. Germline loops: CDR1 LNHDA, CDR2 SQIVND (reference sequence). Between the trimmed V and J ends, which lost 9 bases and 2 bases, there was a span of 8 bases. The CDR3 has 12 residues. The CDR3: CASGPTKNIQYF. CDR3 sequence (DNA): TGTGCCAGCGGCCCCACCAAAAACATTCAGTACTTC. Based on the CDR3 plus reference TRBV19 and TRBJ2-4, the full variable domain is DGGITQSPKYLFRKEGQNVTLSCEQNLNHDAMYWYRQDPGQGLRLIYYSQIVNDFQKGDIAEGYSVSREKKESFPLTVTSAQKNPTAFYLCASGPTKNIQYFGAGTRLSVL.

This clone was seen a handful of times. The chain recombines TRBV29-1 with TRBJ2-6; D gene uncertain. V was clipped by 4 bases and J by 0 bases, with 16 bases between them. The germline V gene encodes CDR1 SQVTM and CDR2 ANQGSEA. The CDR3 runs to 17 residues. CDR3 nucleotide sequence: TGCAGCGTTGGCCGGCAGGAACCTTACTCTGGGGCCAACGTCCTGACTTTC. This encodes CSVGRQEPYSGANVLTF.

This clone was picked up a small number of times. This chain links TRBV29-1 with TRBJ2-7; TRBD1 aligns across 10 bases. CDR1 is SQVTM, CDR2 ANQGSEA, per germline. V shed 2 bases, J shed 1 base, and the junction held 11 bases outside the gene matches. The CDR3 has 17 residues. The DNA of the CDR3 is TGCAGCGTTGAATCCAGGACAGGGGGTGGTGGATCCTACGAGCAGTACTTC. Translated, it gives CSVESRTGGGGSYEQYF.

The rearrangement joins TRBV30 to TRBJ2-7; tentative D call: TRBD1 (6 bases). The CDR3 extends over 12 amino acids. V lost 6 bases to trimming and J lost 2 bases, with 11 bases between them. Germline V gene sequence: CDR1 GTSNPN, CDR2 SVGIG (reference sequence). CDR3 in amino acids: CACYRDTYEQYF. As DNA, the CDR3 is TGTGCCTGCTATCGGGACACCTACGAGCAGTACTTC.

The chain recombines TRBV6-6 with TRBJ2-7; 7 nucleotides agree with TRBD1. V shed 7 bases, J shed 0 bases, and the junction held 9 bases outside the gene matches. The germline gives CDR1 MNHNY, CDR2 SVGAGI (reference sequence). This CDR3 contains 15 residues. DNA of the CDR3: TGTGCCAGCACCAAGACAGGGATTAGCTCCTACGAGCAGTACTTC. Translating it yields CASTKTGISSYEQYF.

This chain connects TRBV7-8 to TRBJ2-5; 7 bases align to TRBD2. Germline-derived CDR1 and CDR2 are SGHVS and FQNEAQ. V lost 3 bases, J lost 5 bases, and 6 bases stayed unmatched. This CDR3 comprises 14 residues. CDR3: CASSFLAEMETQYF. CDR3 nucleotides: TGTGCCAGCAGCTTCCTAGCGGAGATGGAGACCCAGTACTTC.

The chain has TRBV30 and TRBJ2-1; unclear D gene. The V gene's germline CDR1 is GTSNPN and CDR2 SVGIG (reference sequence). V was trimmed by 7 bases and J by 10 bases, leaving 20 bases between them. The CDR3 is made up of 13 amino acids. DNA of the CDR3: TGTGCCTTTATCAGACGCGGCGTTGGGGAGCAGTTCTTC. Its translation: CAFIRRGVGEQFF. The full variable domain, with the rest looked up from reference TRBV30 and TRBJ2-1, is SQTIHQWPATLVQPVGSPLSLECTVEGTSNPNLYWYRQAAGRGLQLLFYSVGIGQISSEVPQNLSASRPQDRQFILSSKKLLLSDSGFYLCAFIRRGVGEQFFGPGTRLTVL.

In its sample, this clone was seen a few times. The V call is TRBV28, the J call TRBJ2-5; D not certain. Germline V gene lookup returns CDR1 MDHEN and CDR2 SYDVKM. V was cut by 8 bases and J by 8 bases, with 12 bases left in between. This CDR3 is 11 amino acids long. CDR3 coding DNA: TGTGCCAGCCGGACGGGCCGCACCCAGTACTTC. Translation: CASRTGRTQYF.

The chain carries TRBV29-1 and TRBJ2-7, with D possibly matching TRBD1 (5 bases). Germline loops: CDR1 SQVTM, CDR2 ANQGSEA. V lost 3 bases, J lost 2 bases, and 11 bases lay in between. The CDR3 runs 13 residues. The CDR3 spells CSVERRQPYEQYF. CDR3 bases: TGCAGCGTTGAGAGGAGACAGCCCTACGAGCAGTACTTC.

J is TRBJ2-5 and V is TRBV29-1; the match to TRBD2 covers 7 bases. The end of the DNA fits TRBJ2-7 better, so the J call may be wrong. Germline V lookup: CDR1 SQVTM, CDR2 ANQGSEA. The length of the CDR3 is 13 residues. The CDR3, as DNA: TGCAGCGCCCGCGGGGGATCCAGGTACGAGCAGTACTTC. Translating it yields CSARGGSRYEQYF.

The chain carries TRBV5-4 and TRBJ1-2; D gene unclear. V dropped 4 bases and J dropped 2 bases, with 12 bases sitting between them. CDR1 and CDR2 from the germline V gene are SGHNT and YYREEE (reference sequence). This CDR3 is built from 14 residues. DNA of the CDR3: TGTGCCAGCAGCCCGTTTGACATCAACTATGGCTACACCTTC. Its protein is CASSPFDINYGYTF.

The rearrangement links TRBV6-5 to TRBJ2-2; no clear D gene. Germline lookup yields CDR1 MNHEY and CDR2 SVGAGI. V was cut by 0 bases and J by 2 bases, with 7 bases left in between. This CDR3 region has 15 residues. The CDR3 protein is CASSYSGTNTGELFF. The CDR3 DNA sequence: TGTGCCAGCAGTTACTCTGGCACTAACACCGGGGAGCTGTTTTTT.

V and J are TRBV14 and TRBJ1-2, with D perhaps matching TRBD1 (5 bases). This CDR3 has 14 amino acids. The germline V gene has CDR1 SGHDN and CDR2 FVKESK. V lost 4 bases and J lost 4, with 13 bases in between. The CDR3 spells CASSRTGTAYGYTF. In DNA form, the CDR3 reads TGTGCCAGCAGCCGAACTGGGACGGCCTATGGCTACACCTTC.

There are a few counts of this clone. The chain couples TRBV7-2 to TRBJ1-2; D is uncertain. The CDR3 is 15 residues long. The germline gives CDR1 SGHTA, CDR2 FQGNSA. V lost 0 bases and J lost 2, with 10 bases in between. The CDR3: CASSLAMGSNYGYTF. CDR3 nucleotides: TGTGCCAGCAGCTTAGCGATGGGCAGCAACTATGGCTACACCTTC.

This clone came up many times. The V call is TRBV7-2, the J call TRBJ2-3; D is ambiguous. The CDR3 runs to 15 residues. V lost 6 bases and J lost 6, with 19 bases in between. CDR1 and CDR2 from the germline V gene are SGHTA and FQGNSA. CDR3 nucleotide sequence: TGTGCCAGCAGTCCCACCGTGCTTGCTGGTGATACGCAGTATTTT. It yields the protein CASSPTVLAGDTQYF.

This clone has more than one count but fewer than ten. J is TRBJ2-7 and V is TRBV19, with D hard to call. Germline V gene sequence: CDR1 LNHDA, CDR2 SQIVND (reference sequence). Trimming cost V 6 bases and J 6 bases, with 18 bases left between them. The CDR3 has 14 residues. The CDR3 loop is CASRVDIGDREQYF. The CDR3 nucleotides are TGTGCCAGTAGGGTAGATATCGGAGATCGCGAGCAGTACTTC.

Only a few counts were recorded for this clone. The rearrangement joins TRBV29-1 to TRBJ2-7, with D perhaps matching TRBD1 (6 bases). V dropped 6 bases and J dropped 4 bases, with 16 bases sitting between them. Looked up from germline, CDR1 is SQVTM and CDR2 is ANQGSEA. This CDR3 comprises 13 residues. For the CDR3, the DNA is TGCAGCGTGGGACATCGTAACGGATACGAGCAGTACTTC. This translates into CSVGHRNGYEQYF.